Below, one T cell receptor beta chain is given with its context. Method: immunoSEQ multiplex PCR; TCRdb's copy keeps in-frame clones and lacks some. Of about 2.1 million clones listed, around 93% were seen once; the top ten hold under 2%. This entry belongs to a study of shared clonotypes between healthy human individuals. Trimming took off 4 bases at V and 7 bases at J, with 7 bases between the two ends. The CDR3 sequence is 11 residues long. Germline values: CDR1 MDHEN, CDR2 SYDVKM. CD45RO-negative cells were positively selected for CCR7, leaving out terminally differentiated effector memory CD45RA+ cells.

Material for sequencing was naive CD8+ T cells from PBMCs. The sequence was collected from a man between 18 and 29 years old in good health. Some clones in this sample may be carry-over from other donors' samples. This sequence joins TRBV28 and TRBJ1-1; no definite D call. In DNA, the CDR3 is TGTGCCAGCAGTTGGGCGTTTGAAGCTTTCTTT. This sequence encodes CASSWAFEAFF. Complete variable domain (other parts from reference TRBV28 and TRBJ1-1): DVKVTQSSRYLVKRTGEKVFLECVQDMDHENMFWYRQDPGLGLRLIYFSYDVKMKEKGDIPEGYSVSREKKERFSLILESASTNQTSMYLCASSWAFEAFFGQGTRLTVV.